This TCR beta chain was sequenced in a study of T cell responses to AZD1222 COVID-19 vaccine. In the study overall: Pooling of second doses given at about 4 or about 12 weeks was done.

The table came from immunoSEQ multiplex PCR; TCRdb's copy has only in-frame clones and leaves some out. Of around 180,000 clones listed, roughly 92% are singletons. About this clone itself: What it recognizes is unknown.

Findings and caveats of the study: Compared with day 0, the breadth and depth of the Spike-specific TCR repertoire rose significantly after two doses of AZD1222. A mostly white British donor set with more females was recruited, and clonal diversity was possibly underestimated.

This CDR3 is built from 15 residues. Germline V gene data show CDR1 as MNHEY and CDR2 as SVGEGT. Trimming removed 6 bases from V and 0 bases from J, with 14 bases in between. Here the sequenced sample was peripheral blood, taken on day 0 of AZD1222 vaccination. The source is an adult in good health. The chain carries TRBV6-2 or TRBV6-3 and TRBJ1-1; tentatively, D is TRBD1 (6 bases). In nucleotides, the CDR3 is TGTGCCAGCAGCGCCCCGACAGGCTTGAACACTGAAGCTTTCTTT. Amino acids: CASSAPTGLNTEAFF.